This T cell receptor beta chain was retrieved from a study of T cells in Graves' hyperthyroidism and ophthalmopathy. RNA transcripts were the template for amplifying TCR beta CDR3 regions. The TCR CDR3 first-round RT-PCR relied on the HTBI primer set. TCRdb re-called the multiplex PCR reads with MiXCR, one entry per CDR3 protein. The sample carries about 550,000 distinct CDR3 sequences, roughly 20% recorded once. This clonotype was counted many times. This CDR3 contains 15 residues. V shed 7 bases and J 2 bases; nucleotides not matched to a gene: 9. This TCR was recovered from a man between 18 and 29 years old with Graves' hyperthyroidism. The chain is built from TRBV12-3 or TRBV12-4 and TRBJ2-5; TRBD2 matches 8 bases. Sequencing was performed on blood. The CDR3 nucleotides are TGTGCCAGCATACGGGTAGCGGGGCCGCAAGAGACCCAGTACTTC. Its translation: CASIRVAGPQETQYF.